The next 13 T cell receptor beta chains were all read from a single sample in a study of T cell repertoires in cytomegalovirus infection. One entry per CDR3 protein, called by TCRdb with MiXCR from the reads. This sample carries approximately 550,000 distinct CDR3 sequences, approximately 15% of them seen once, and the ten largest clones take roughly a quarter. Sequenced sample: CD8+ T cells from PBMCs. These receptors were collected from a human donor in good health (CMV status not recorded). Some clones in this sample may be carry-over from other donors' samples.

This clonotype was detected a few times. V gene TRBV19 combines with J gene TRBJ1-2; D is undetermined. The CDR3 totals 14 residues. The germline CDR1 and CDR2 sequences are LNHDA and SQIVND (reference sequence). The V end was cut by 5 bases, the J end by 2 bases, with 12 bases between. CDR3 in DNA: TGTGCCAGTAGTTTCCGGTCCCTAAACTATGGCTACACCTTC. Amino acid sequence: CASSFRSLNYGYTF.

This chain connects TRBV19 to TRBJ2-1; D not resolved. The CDR3 length is 14 residues. Germline loops: CDR1 LNHDA, CDR2 SQIVND (reference sequence). V lost 0 bases to trimming and J lost 7 bases, with 10 bases between them. CDR3: CASSIDPYPNEQFF. Here the CDR3 DNA reads TGTGCCAGTAGTATAGATCCTTATCCAAATGAGCAGTTCTTC.

This clonotype was seen a handful of times. This chain uses TRBV5-5 with TRBJ1-1; possible D gene TRBD1, 5 bases. Germline CDR1 and CDR2: SGHKS and YYEKEE (reference sequence). V was trimmed by 4 bases and J by 1 base, leaving 14 bases between them. The CDR3 spans 15 residues. The CDR3 DNA reads as TGTGCCAGCAGCCGGGGTACAGGATGGAACACTGAAGCTTTCTTT. Translation gives CASSRGTGWNTEAFF.

This clonotype was seen ten or more times. The chain uses TRBV4-1 and TRBJ1-2; 10 bases are a match to TRBD1. V dropped 0 bases and J dropped 4; count of bases not matched to a gene: 14. This CDR3 comprises 19 residues. Germline CDR1 reads MGHRA; CDR2 reads YSYEKL. CDR3 sequence reads: CASSQDPGTGDPLGYGYTF. The DNA of the CDR3 is TGCGCCAGCAGCCAAGACCCCGGGACAGGGGATCCGCTAGGCTATGGCTACACCTTC.

This clonotype was found a few times. The chain has TRBV27 and TRBJ1-5; D gene unclear. Per germline, CDR1 MNHEY and CDR2 SMNVEV (reference sequence). The germline V and J ends were trimmed by 6 bases and 7 bases, with 13 bases remaining between them. The CDR3 length is 13 residues. The CDR3 nucleotides are TGTGCCAGCAGCCCCGCGTCGGAGCAGCCCCAGCATTTT. Its translation is CASSPASEQPQHF.

This clonotype appeared a few times. This chain connects TRBV4-2 to TRBJ1-1; D gene unclear. Per the germline V gene, CDR1 is LGHNA and CDR2 is YNFKEQ. The CDR3 loop spans 13 amino acids. Trimming removed 2 bases from V and 5 bases from J, with 9 bases in between. The CDR3 here is CASSQFSGTEAFF. CDR3 bases: TGTGCCAGCAGCCAATTCTCGGGGACTGAAGCTTTCTTT.

Only one count was recorded for this clonotype. Just one base apart from a much larger clone, this may be a read error. The rearrangement links TRBV6-2 or TRBV6-3 to TRBJ2-1; 10 bases fit TRBD2. J was trimmed by 7 bases and V by 5 bases; bases with no gene match: 11. Per the germline V gene, CDR1 is MNHEY and CDR2 is SVGEGT. The CDR3 covers 16 residues. The CDR3 protein is CASSKWLAGVRNEQFF. The CDR3 nucleotides read TGTGCCAGCAGTAAATGGCTAGCGGGGGTCCGGAATGAGCAGTTCTTC.

This clonotype was detected a few times. J is TRBJ2-7 and V is TRBV12-3 or TRBV12-4; TRBD1 matches at 8 bases. Germline trimming cut 2 bases from V and 6 bases from J; bases unmatched to any gene: 12. This CDR3 has 16 amino acids. CDR3 DNA: TGTGCCAGCAGTTTACGCCGACAGGGGCGGGTGGCCGAGCAGTACTTC. It encodes CASSLRRQGRVAEQYF.

This clonotype came up many times. The rearrangement joins TRBV24-1 to TRBJ1-2; D gene unclear. Deletions cut 3 bases from V and 10 bases from J, with 11 bases between. This CDR3 region has 12 residues. In germline, CDR1 is KGHDR, CDR2 SFDVKD. CDR3 sequence (DNA): TGTGCCACCAGTGATATTGGAATGGACTACACCTTC. This sequence encodes CATSDIGMDYTF.

This clonotype was seen ten or more times. DNA of the CDR3: TGTGCCAGCAGCTTCCCGGGGGAGGAGACCCAGTACTTC. It specifies CASSFPGEETQYF. The chain employs TRBV7-9 and TRBJ2-5, with D possibly matching TRBD2 (6 bases). The CDR3 sequence is 13 residues long. V lost 3 bases and J lost 5, with 10 bases in between. Germline V gene sequence: CDR1 SEHNR, CDR2 FQNEAQ (reference sequence).

This clonotype was counted between two and nine times. The chain joins TRBV28 to TRBJ1-4; D is perhaps TRBD1 (5 bases). The germline gives CDR1 MDHEN, CDR2 SYDVKM. The CDR3 contains 15 residues. V was trimmed by 6 bases and J by 5 bases, leaving 16 bases between them. CDR3 bases: TGTGCCAGCAGCCCGACCCTCTGGGACAATGAAAAACTGTTTTTT. Translation: CASSPTLWDNEKLFF.

The table lists this clonotype with a few counts. V usage is TRBV29-1 and J usage is TRBJ1-2, with TRBD1 identical over 7 bases. J was trimmed by 3 bases and V by 3 bases; bases with no gene match: 4. This CDR3 has 13 residues. Germline V CDR1 and CDR2: SQVTM, ANQGSEA. The DNA for the CDR3 is TGCAGCGTTGATGGAGACAGGGACTATGGCTACACCTTC. This gives the protein CSVDGDRDYGYTF.

This clonotype was counted between two and nine times. The chain employs TRBV6-1 and TRBJ2-3, with D tentatively TRBD1 (5 bases). CDR1 and CDR2 from the germline V gene are MNHNS and SASEGT. The CDR3 spans 14 residues. Trimming pared 2 bases from V and 1 base from J, leaving 7 bases between. The chain's CDR3 is CASSEMTGTDTQYF. The DNA for the CDR3 is TGTGCCAGCAGTGAAATGACAGGCACAGATACGCAGTATTTT.